Shown below are 5 T cell receptor beta chains from a single sample sequenced in a study of cytomegalovirus exposure and HLA in healthy donors listed by TCRdb under 2017. Library preparation used the immunoSEQ multiplex PCR assay. For the multiplex PCR, a mixture combining 60 forward primers for TCR Vbeta segments and 13 reverse primers for TCR Jbeta segments was used. TCRdb provides this immuneACCESS table in a form limited to in-frame rearrangements. Some clones are lacking; in checked studies, under half of them reflect an unresolved V gene, and why the rest are absent is not known. This sample is represented by approximately 160,000 clones; over 65% of them were singletons. Less than 3.5% of the sample rests with the top ten. The specimen was PBMCs. These receptors originate from a middle-aged woman in good health and CMV-seropositive.

The CDR3 bases are TGCGCCAGCAGCCCTAAGGAAGGTGGGGGGGGCGAGCAGTACTTC. Protein product: CASSPKEGGGGEQYF. The J gene is TRBJ2-7, the V gene TRBV4-1; TRBD2 matches 7 bases. Per the germline V gene, CDR1 is MGHRA and CDR2 is YSYEKL. V gave up 4 bases and J gave up 6 bases; unmatched junction bases: 12. This CDR3 has 15 residues.

The J gene is TRBJ1-2, the V gene TRBV18; 8 nucleotides align to TRBD1. Germline-derived CDR1 and CDR2 are KGHSH and LQKENI. The V segment lost 3 bases and the J segment 9 bases; nucleotides outside the gene matches: 12. CDR3 length: 15 amino acids. The CDR3: CASSPTTGADASYTF. For the CDR3, the DNA is TGTGCCAGCTCACCTACGACAGGGGCGGATGCCAGCTACACCTTC.

This rearrangement joins TRBV5-1 to TRBJ2-5; 10 bases line up with TRBD2. J lost 4 bases, V lost 0 bases, and 3 bases had no gene match. Per germline, CDR1 SGHRS and CDR2 YFSETQ. This CDR3 spans 15 amino acids. The CDR3 spells CASSLGTSGPETQYF. In DNA form, the CDR3 reads TGCGCCAGCAGCTTGGGGACTAGCGGTCCAGAGACCCAGTACTTC.

Only a few counts were recorded for this clone. V usage is TRBV2 and J usage is TRBJ2-7, with D possibly being TRBD1 (6 bases). The CDR3 covers 13 residues. In germline, CDR1 is SNHLY, CDR2 FYNNEI. V was cut by 7 bases and J by 7 bases, with 17 bases left in between. For the CDR3, the DNA is TGTGCCAGCAATTTCCAGGGGTCTGCAGAGCAGTACTTC. This sequence encodes CASNFQGSAEQYF.

This clone has a single count. The V gene is TRBV7-6, the J gene TRBJ2-3, with 8 positions matching TRBD1. The CDR3 is 13 amino acids. Trimming cost V 5 bases and J 6 bases; bases outside gene matches: 4. Germline CDR1 is SGHVS and CDR2 is FNYEAQ. The CDR3 loop is CASSPTGVDTQYF. The CDR3 region has the DNA TGTGCCAGCAGCCCGACAGGGGTCGATACGCAGTATTTT.